A single sample gave rise to the 30 T cell receptor beta chains below, sequenced in a study of blood T cell repertoires in COVID-19. TCRdb keeps only in-frame clones here, not all; method: immunoSEQ multiplex PCR. This table has around 94,000 clones, around 90% appearing once. The sequenced sample was peripheral blood. The receptors were gathered from a man in his late teens or twenties with acute or convalescent COVID-19.

This chain links TRBV18 with TRBJ1-3, with TRBD1 matching 7 bases. There are 17 residues in the CDR3. Looked up from germline, CDR1 is KGHSH and CDR2 is LQKENI. Germline trimming cut 5 bases from V and 4 bases from J; bases unmatched to any gene: 14. Here the CDR3 DNA reads TGTGCCAGCTCAAATCCCCGGGACAGACGGCCCGGAAACACCATATATTTT. It translates to CASSNPRDRRPGNTIYF.

This chain links TRBV6-1 with TRBJ2-1, with D possibly matching TRBD1 (5 bases). The CDR3 spans 14 residues. V gave up 2 bases and J gave up 6 bases, with 11 bases separating them. The germline gives CDR1 MNHNS, CDR2 SASEGT. CDR3 region: CASSEYTGVNEQFF. In nucleotides, the CDR3 is TGTGCCAGCAGTGAATACACAGGTGTCAATGAGCAGTTCTTC.

The V gene is TRBV19, the J gene TRBJ1-4; no definite D call. Germline lookup yields CDR1 LNHDA and CDR2 SQIVND (reference sequence). CDR3 length equals 12 residues. The CDR3 loop is CGTGRANEKLFF. The CDR3 nucleotides are TGTGGCACTGGGCGAGCTAATGAAAAACTGTTTTTT.

V gene TRBV27 combines with J gene TRBJ1-5, with 9 bases aligning to TRBD1. Germline CDR1 MNHEY, CDR2 SMNVEV (reference sequence). With 3 bases clipped from V and 6 bases from J, the junction kept 3 bases outside the gene matches. The CDR3 covers 14 residues. CDR3 bases: TGTGCCAGCAGTTTGGACAGGGGTAGTCAGCCCCAGCATTTT. Translating it yields CASSLDRGSQPQHF.

This chain uses TRBV15 with TRBJ2-7, with D perhaps TRBD2 (5 bases). This CDR3 has 15 amino acids. The germline V gene has CDR1 LNHNV and CDR2 YYDKDF (reference sequence). Trimming left V 0 bases short and J 7 bases short, with 16 bases between. The CDR3 DNA sequence: TGTGCCACCAGCAGAGATCTATCCCGGGGTAGTGAGCAGTACTTC. Its translation: CATSRDLSRGSEQYF.

Here the CDR3 reads CASSVELAVTYEQYF. The CDR3, as DNA: TGTGCCAGCAGCGTAGAACTAGCGGTGACCTACGAGCAGTACTTC. The V gene is TRBV9, the J gene TRBJ2-7; 8 positions match TRBD2. The V gene end was trimmed by 0 bases and the J gene end by 2 bases; junction bases not matched to a gene: 4. The CDR3 has 15 amino acids. Germline assignment: CDR1 SGDLS and CDR2 YYNGEE.

This sequence joins TRBV11-2 and TRBJ2-1; TRBD2 agrees at 13 bases. Losses at the gene ends were 5 bases for V and 6 bases for J; bases not matched to a gene: 4. Germline assignment: CDR1 SGHAT and CDR2 FQNNGV. The CDR3 contains 15 residues. This CDR3 is CASSPRTSGSNEQFF. The CDR3 DNA follows: TGTGCCAGCAGCCCGCGGACTAGCGGGAGCAATGAGCAGTTCTTC.

The rearrangement uses TRBV6-5 and TRBJ1-6; tentatively, D is TRBD1 (6 bases). The germline V gene has CDR1 MNHEY and CDR2 SVGAGI. CDR3 size: 12 residues. Trimming pared 6 bases from V and 10 bases from J, leaving 10 bases between. The CDR3 coding sequence is TGTGCCAGCAGCCTGGACAGATCACCCCTCCACTTT. This translates into CASSLDRSPLHF.

The V and J genes are TRBV6-6 and TRBJ2-1; TRBD1 agrees at 8 bases. With V trimmed by 9 bases and J by 5 bases, 15 bases remained unmatched. Germline CDR1 reads MNHNY; CDR2 reads SVGAGI (reference sequence). The CDR3 sequence is 16 residues long. This CDR3 is CASSATGEPYNNEQFF. CDR3 coding DNA: TGTGCCAGTTCTGCGACAGGGGAACCGTACAACAATGAGCAGTTCTTC.

The chain couples TRBV24-1 to TRBJ2-7; possible D gene TRBD1, 6 bases. V dropped 5 bases and J dropped 6 bases, with 13 bases sitting between them. Germline V gene data show CDR1 as KGHDR and CDR2 as SFDVKD. The CDR3 contains 13 residues. Here the CDR3 reads CATSAHRVGEQYF. CDR3 DNA: TGTGCCACCAGTGCGCACAGGGTTGGCGAGCAGTACTTC.

This chain uses TRBV24-1 with TRBJ2-2, with D perhaps matching TRBD1 (7 bases). Germline CDR1 reads KGHDR; CDR2 reads SFDVKD. Between the trimmed V and J ends, which lost 8 bases and 4 bases, there was a span of 13 bases. The CDR3 consists of 14 residues. The CDR3 reads CATKGQGGTGELFF. CDR3 bases: TGTGCCACCAAGGGTCAGGGGGGCACCGGGGAGCTGTTTTTT.

The rearrangement joins TRBV19 to TRBJ2-1; 13 nucleotides match TRBD2. Germline loops: CDR1 LNHDA, CDR2 SQIVND (reference sequence). The V gene end was trimmed by 4 bases and the J gene end by 7 bases; junction bases not matched to a gene: 7. This CDR3 spans 16 amino acids. CDR3 sequence (DNA): TGTGCCAGTAGTACGCGACTAGCGGGAGGATGGAATGAGCAGTTCTTC. Translation: CASSTRLAGGWNEQFF.

The table lists this clone with a count of one. The chain employs TRBV11-2 and TRBJ2-4; D may be TRBD1 (5 bases). The CDR3 is 15 residues long. Germline CDR1 reads SGHAT; CDR2 reads FQNNGV. Trimming took off 3 bases at V and 2 bases at J, with 11 bases between the two ends. For the CDR3, the DNA is TGTGCCAGCAGCTTCAGTGGGGCGTCCAAAAACATTCAGTACTTC. Amino acid sequence: CASSFSGASKNIQYF.

This chain links TRBV4-1 with TRBJ1-2, with TRBD1 matching over 7 bases. The CDR3 contains 18 residues. The V and J ends lost 5 bases and 3 bases, in that order; junction bases with no gene match: 18. Germline V gives CDR1 MGHRA, CDR2 YSYEKL. CDR3 DNA: TGCGCCAGCAGCTCTAGCGGGCAGGGGGGGTATGGGGACTATGGCTACACCTTC. It specifies CASSSSGQGGYGDYGYTF.

The chain combines TRBV4-2 with TRBJ2-5; 11 bases are a match to TRBD2. V was pared by 0 bases and J by 4 bases, with 7 bases of the junction left unmatched. Germline loops: CDR1 LGHNA, CDR2 YNFKEQ. CDR3 size: 17 residues. The chain's CDR3 is CASSQDGKLAGAETQYF. The CDR3 DNA sequence: TGTGCCAGCAGCCAAGATGGAAAACTAGCGGGAGCAGAGACCCAGTACTTC.

This chain connects TRBV18 to TRBJ2-5; no definite D call. The CDR3 consists of 14 residues. V dropped 0 bases and J dropped 4 bases, with 9 bases sitting between them. Germline CDR1 and CDR2: KGHSH and LQKENI. CDR3 protein: CASSPPGSGETQYF. As DNA, the CDR3 is TGTGCCAGCTCACCACCTGGCAGTGGAGAGACCCAGTACTTC.

The J gene is TRBJ1-1, the V gene TRBV5-4, with 8 bases matching TRBD1. CDR3 length: 16 amino acids. The V gene's germline CDR1 is SGHNT and CDR2 YYREEE (reference sequence). The junction had 12 bases not matched to a gene; V was cut back by 4 bases and J by 4 bases. The CDR3 sequence is CASSLDRGRVSTEAFF. CDR3 sequence (DNA): TGTGCCAGCAGCCTTGACAGGGGAAGGGTAAGCACTGAAGCTTTCTTT.

This rearrangement joins TRBV18 to TRBJ1-1, with D hard to call. CDR1 is KGHSH and CDR2 is LQKENI in the germline V gene. The CDR3 has 14 amino acids. V lost 3 bases to trimming and J lost 9 bases, with 17 bases between them. CDR3 protein: CASSPPQDGLKAFF. The CDR3 nucleotides are TGTGCCAGCTCACCTCCCCAGGACGGACTGAAAGCTTTCTTT.

This chain links TRBV5-1 with TRBJ2-7, with TRBD2 as a possible D gene (6 bases). The CDR3 runs 15 residues. V was pared by 0 bases and J by 0 bases, with 10 bases between. Germline V CDR1 and CDR2: SGHRS, YFSETQ. The CDR3 loop reads CASSLDGGNSYEQYF. The CDR3 bases are TGCGCCAGCAGCTTGGATGGCGGGAACTCCTACGAGCAGTACTTC.

The chain couples TRBV6-5 to TRBJ1-5, with D perhaps matching TRBD1 (6 bases). V lost 6 bases to trimming and J lost 4 bases, with 13 bases between them. CDR1 is MNHEY and CDR2 is SVGAGI in the germline V gene. The CDR3 has 14 residues. The CDR3 coding sequence is TGTGCCAGCAGCCGCGGACAGTCGAATCAGCCCCAGCATTTT. It specifies CASSRGQSNQPQHF.

This clone was found a few times. The chain recombines TRBV3-1 (or the pseudogene TRBV3-2) with TRBJ2-7, with 8 bases fitting TRBD2. CDR1 and CDR2 (germline): LGHDT, YNNKEL (reference sequence). This CDR3 comprises 16 residues. V was pared by 0 bases and J by 4 bases, with 8 bases of the junction left unmatched. Written as DNA, the CDR3 is TGTGCCAGCAGCCAAGATTATAGCGGGAACAGGTACGAGCAGTACTTC. Its translation is CASSQDYSGNRYEQYF.

The chain recombines TRBV28 with TRBJ1-1; D unclear. This CDR3 is 15 amino acids long. Germline V lookup: CDR1 MDHEN, CDR2 SYDVKM. Trimming left V 6 bases short and J 1 base short, with 15 bases between. CDR3 nucleotide sequence: TGTGCCAGCAGCCTGAGGTCGGAATCGAACACTGAAGCTTTCTTT. Protein: CASSLRSESNTEAFF.

The chain links TRBV6-6 to TRBJ2-1; unclear D gene. The CDR3 sequence is 12 residues long. V was clipped by 0 bases and J by 6 bases, with 3 bases between them. Germline V CDR1 and CDR2: MNHNY, SVGAGI (reference sequence). In DNA form, the CDR3 reads TGTGCCAGCAGTTACTCGGCCAATGAGCAGTTCTTC. Translated, it gives CASSYSANEQFF.

This clone came up once. The chain recombines TRBV6-1 with TRBJ1-2; 7 bases align to TRBD1. Germline V gene sequence: CDR1 MNHNS, CDR2 SASEGT. This CDR3 spans 15 amino acids. J was trimmed by 3 bases and V by 3 bases; bases with no gene match: 7. The CDR3 sequence: CASSETGPQDYGYTF. In nucleotides, the CDR3 is TGTGCCAGCAGTGAGACAGGGCCTCAGGACTATGGCTACACCTTC.

The rearrangement uses TRBV6-1 and TRBJ1-6, with unresolved D. The CDR3 is 16 amino acids. The germline V and J ends were trimmed by 3 bases and 4 bases, with 13 bases remaining between them. Germline V lookup: CDR1 MNHNS, CDR2 SASEGT. The CDR3 nucleotides read TGTGCCAGCAGTGATTTATACGGAGTATATAATTCACCCCTCCACTTT. This gives the protein CASSDLYGVYNSPLHF.

The chain carries TRBV6-5 and TRBJ2-2; no clear D gene. This CDR3 contains 12 residues. Germline V gene lookup returns CDR1 MNHEY and CDR2 SVGAGI. V was cut by 0 bases and J by 8 bases, with 4 bases left in between. The CDR3, as DNA: TGTGCCAGCAGTTACTCGACTGGGGAGCTGTTTTTT. Residues: CASSYSTGELFF.

The chain joins TRBV24-1 to TRBJ1-5; D perhaps matches TRBD1 (6 bases). V lost 2 bases and J 2 bases, leaving 9 bases between the germline ends. The CDR3 has 15 residues. CDR1 KGHDR and CDR2 SFDVKD come from the germline V gene. The CDR3 DNA is TGTGCCACCAGTGATTCGTCAGGGGGCAATCAGCCCCAGCATTTT. Translated, it gives CATSDSSGGNQPQHF.

The rearrangement joins TRBV7-9 to TRBJ2-5, with D possibly TRBD2 on 6 matching bases. Per germline, CDR1 SEHNR and CDR2 FQNEAQ (reference sequence). Trimming removed 4 bases at V and 2 bases at J, with 20 bases between. The CDR3 runs to 17 residues. The CDR3 spells CASSSEPLGTLQETQYF. CDR3 nucleotide sequence: TGTGCCAGCAGCTCCGAACCCCTCGGGACTTTACAAGAGACCCAGTACTTC.

This clone showed up just once. The chain couples TRBV7-9 to TRBJ1-2, with a weak D call TRBD1 (5 bases). Between the trimmed V and J ends, which lost 3 bases and 3 bases, there was a span of 11 bases. Germline V gives CDR1 SEHNR, CDR2 FQNEAQ (reference sequence). CDR3 size: 14 residues. The CDR3: CASSFPGGDYGYTF. The CDR3 nucleotides are TGTGCCAGCAGCTTCCCTGGGGGGGACTATGGCTACACCTTC.

V is TRBV5-4 and J is TRBJ2-5; unclear D gene. Trimming stripped 5 bases from V and 2 bases from J, with 16 bases between. Germline lookup yields CDR1 SGHNT and CDR2 YYREEE (reference sequence). The CDR3 is made up of 15 amino acids. The CDR3: CASSNKLGFQETQYF. Here the CDR3 DNA reads TGTGCCAGCAGTAATAAGCTCGGGTTTCAAGAGACCCAGTACTTC. Full variable domain (outside the CDR3, taken from reference TRBV5-4 and TRBJ2-5): ETGVTQSPTHLIKTRGQQVTLRCSSQSGHNTVSWYQQALGQGPQFIFQYYREEENGRGNFPPRFSGLQFPNYSSELNVNALELDDSALYLCASSNKLGFQETQYFGPGTRLLVL.